Below, 5 T cell receptor beta chains from the same sample are listed, as sequenced in a study of T cells after yellow fever vaccination. From the 5' RACE reads, TCRdb called clonotypes with MiXCR, one entry per CDR3 protein. This table holds approximately 610,000 distinct CDR3 sequences, around 16% found once. The sample consisted of PBMCs, taken around 5 days after the first yellow fever vaccination. Every receptor here comes from a man younger than 30 who received the YFV17D yellow fever vaccine.

This clonotype was recorded at least ten times. The chain joins TRBV7-2 to TRBJ2-7; tentative D call: TRBD2 (6 bases). Trimming cost V 7 bases and J 3 bases, with 16 bases left between them. CDR1 SGHTA and CDR2 FQGNSA come from the germline V gene. The CDR3 covers 14 residues. CDR3 bases: TGTGCCAGCACCTTCTCCAGGACTAACTACGAGCAGTACTTC. Amino acids: CASTFSRTNYEQYF.

The chain carries TRBV7-2 and TRBJ2-7, with D possibly matching TRBD2 (7 bases). V lost 10 bases and J 6 bases, leaving 16 bases between the germline ends. The CDR3 length is 12 residues. CDR1 is SGHTA, CDR2 FQGNSA, per germline. CDR3 sequence reads: CATKKGGREQYF. The DNA for the CDR3 is TGTGCCACAAAGAAGGGGGGGCGCGAGCAGTACTTC.

This clonotype was detected a few times. The CDR3 here is CASSFALADTDTQYF. In nucleotides, the CDR3 is TGTGCCAGCAGCTTTGCCCTAGCGGACACAGATACGCAGTATTTT. The rearrangement uses TRBV5-6 and TRBJ2-3, with 7 bases that match TRBD2. V dropped 2 bases and J dropped 2; count of bases not matched to a gene: 5. CDR3 length: 15 residues. Germline values: CDR1 SGHDT, CDR2 YYEEEE.

The rearrangement uses TRBV12-3 or TRBV12-4 and TRBJ2-1, with D possibly matching TRBD1 (5 bases). Trimming took 5 bases from V and 10 from J, leaving 12 bases between them. This CDR3 comprises 12 residues. The CDR3 DNA sequence: TGTGCCAGCAGTCCTTCAGGGCGGGAGCAGTTCTTC. It translates to CASSPSGREQFF.

J is TRBJ2-4 and V is TRBV5-1, with 7 bases that match TRBD1. Germline lookup yields CDR1 SGHRS and CDR2 YFSETQ. This CDR3 comprises 13 residues. Trimming took 3 bases from V and 6 from J; bases not matched to a gene: 3. The CDR3 nucleotides are TGCGCCAGCAGCTGGGGACAGACAAACATTCAGTACTTC. It yields the protein CASSWGQTNIQYF.